Sequencing of this TCR beta chain was carried out in a study of blood T cell repertoires in COVID-19. Across the whole study: Collection of acute and convalescent COVID-19 samples took place in the United States, Italy and Spain. From T cells, B-cell-depleted T cells, or PBMCs came the material, which was cDNA or gDNA.

This clone was recorded only once. Original analysis: Cell counts per sample came from amplifying reference gene primers. Only in-frame clones appear in the TCRdb table, and some are missing; sequencing was by immunoSEQ multiplex PCR. Clonal size and the V and J genes are those of that table, whereas D and trimming came from the DNA. Among under 200,000 clones listed, around 90% were seen once. The CDR3 is 14 residues long. The trim removed 4 bases at V and 5 bases at J, leaving 7 bases unmatched. Germline loops: CDR1 SGHRS, CDR2 YFSETQ. The sequencing sample was made of peripheral blood. The genes are TRBV5-1 and TRBJ1-1, with 8 nucleotides matching TRBD1. This receptor was taken from a man aged 40-49 years with active or convalescent COVID-19. CDR3 sequence reads: CASSTGQGKTEAFF. DNA of the CDR3: TGCGCCAGCAGCACCGGACAGGGAAAAACTGAAGCTTTCTTT. Full variable domain (remainder filled in from reference TRBV5-1 and TRBJ1-1): KAGVTQTPRYLIKTRGQQVTLSCSPISGHRSVSWYQQTPGQGLQFLFEYFSETQRNKGNFPGRFSGRQFSNSRSEMNVSTLELGDSALYLCASSTGQGKTEAFFGQGTRLTVV.